The sequence of this TCR beta chain was determined in a study of T cell changes during pregnancy in multiple sclerosis. The germline CDR1 and CDR2 sequences are PRHDT and FYEKMQ (reference sequence). The CDR3 has 14 amino acids. Trimming removed 5 bases from V and 1 base from J; junction bases left unmatched: 3. The method was immunoSEQ multiplex PCR; TCRdb's version includes in-frame clones alone and lacks a portion of them. This sample has roughly 58,000 clones, with around 94% found just once. The clonotype was recovered from a female donor with multiple sclerosis, enrolled in a pregnancy study. Sequenced material: CD8+ T cells from peripheral blood mononuclear cells, taken in the third trimester of pregnancy. The chain joins TRBV13 to TRBJ2-3, with 7 nucleotides matching TRBD1. This CDR3 is CASSIGTGTDTQYF. The CDR3 region has the DNA TGTGCCAGCAGCATCGGGACAGGCACAGATACGCAGTATTTT.